This TCR beta chain originates from a study of cytomegalovirus exposure and HLA in healthy donors. The CDR3 has 16 amino acids. Germline values: CDR1 GTSNPN, CDR2 SVGIG (reference sequence). Trimming cost V 2 bases and J 3 bases, with 17 bases left between them. The PCR used 60 Vbeta and 13 Jbeta primers. Measured with immunoSEQ multiplex PCR; TCRdb has only the in-frame clones, and not every one. The sample has some 150,000 clones, around 80% seen once; the top ten hold about 4.4%. This TCR came from a man in his forties in good health and CMV-seronegative. The source material was PBMCs. The rearrangement joins TRBV30 to TRBJ1-5; perhaps TRBD1 as D (6 bases). CDR3 loop: CAWSPGTRGFNQPQHF. CDR3 coding DNA: TGTGCCTGGAGTCCCGGGACAAGGGGATTCAATCAGCCCCAGCATTTT.